At least ten counts were recorded for the clone carrying this T cell receptor (beta chain). The antigen remains unidentified. The germline gives CDR1 DFQATT, CDR2 SNEGSKA (reference sequence). The CDR3 spans 11 residues. V was clipped by 5 bases and J by 10 bases, with 14 bases between them. This entry comes from a study of T cells in Graves' hyperthyroidism and ophthalmopathy. Whole-study context: Peripheral blood was collected at initial diagnosis, before any treatment. The study, taken as a whole, reports: Most thyroid clonotypes with frequency above 0.001 were detected in blood. Model-based prediction identified ophthalmopathy a median approximately 6 months prior to its onset.

The study excluded patients with uncontrolled infection, other autoimmune disease, pregnancy or lactation. Amplified regions were TCR beta CDR3 sequences from RNA transcripts. TCR CDR3 underwent first-round RT-PCR with the HTBI primer set. MiXCR, run by TCRdb on the multiplex PCR reads, gives a single entry per CDR3 protein. The table lists around 440,000 distinct CDR3 sequences, around a sixth of them singletons, with roughly 14% in the top ten. The TCR was taken from a young woman with Graves' hyperthyroidism. The specimen was blood. This chain connects TRBV20-1 to TRBJ1-1; D not certain. The CDR3 region is CSAWREDPAFF. In DNA, the CDR3 is TGCAGTGCTTGGCGAGAGGACCCAGCTTTCTTT.